These 13 T cell receptor beta chains were sequenced from one sample in a study of T cell repertoires in cytomegalovirus infection. Each CDR3 protein gets one entry after TCRdb re-called the reads with MiXCR. The sample lists hundreds of thousands of distinct CDR3 sequences; approximately 32% were seen once. These TCRs are of unknown antigen specificity. The input for sequencing was cultured CD8+ T cells from PBMCs, taken from culture after CMV antigen stimulation. The source is a human donor in good health (CMV status not recorded). Some clones in this sample may be carry-over from other donors' samples.

This clonotype was found a few times. V gene TRBV7-9 combines with J gene TRBJ2-7; D gene unclear. Germline loops: CDR1 SEHNR, CDR2 FQNEAQ (reference sequence). V lost 1 base to trimming and J lost 1 base, with 5 bases between them. This CDR3 contains 13 residues. The CDR3: CASSLVASYEQYV. As DNA, the CDR3 is TGTGCCAGCAGCTTAGTAGCATCCTACGAGCAGTACGTC.

This clonotype was seen a few times. This sequence joins TRBV28 and TRBJ1-1, with D unresolved. The CDR3 has 15 residues. V was trimmed by 4 bases and J by 8 bases, leaving 20 bases between them. The germline V gene encodes CDR1 MDHEN and CDR2 SYDVKM. The CDR3 spells CASSSSGLRDGEAFF. The CDR3 region has the DNA TGTGCCAGCAGTTCGAGTGGGTTGCGGGATGGAGAAGCTTTCTTT.

The rearrangement joins TRBV14 to TRBJ1-4; D possibly corresponds to TRBD1 (5 bases). Germline V lookup: CDR1 SGHDN, CDR2 FVKESK. V lost 2 bases and J 8 bases, leaving 15 bases between the germline ends. The CDR3 runs 15 residues. The CDR3 spells CASSQYQGQGEKLFF. In DNA form, the CDR3 reads TGTGCCAGCAGCCAATATCAAGGGCAGGGAGAAAAACTGTTTTTT.

This clonotype was observed a few times. The V call is TRBV7-9, the J call TRBJ2-7, with D maybe TRBD1 (6 bases). This CDR3 has 14 residues. Germline CDR1 SEHNR, CDR2 FQNEAQ (reference sequence). Trimming shortened V by 5 bases and J by 0 bases, and 11 bases separated the two germline ends. The CDR3, as DNA: TGTGCCAGCAGCCGGACAGCCAACTCCTACGAGCAGTACTTC. It codes for CASSRTANSYEQYF.

This sequence joins TRBV7-6 and TRBJ2-7, with D possibly being TRBD1 or TRBD2 (5 bases each). This CDR3 is built from 14 residues. Germline CDR1 and CDR2: SGHVS and FNYEAQ. Trimming removed 5 bases at V and 2 bases at J, with 13 bases between. The CDR3 spells CASSPRGTPYEQYF. The CDR3 DNA sequence: TGTGCCAGCAGCCCACGGGGCACCCCCTACGAGCAGTACTTC.

The chain employs TRBV29-1 and TRBJ1-2; a weak D match, TRBD1 (6 bases). The CDR3 is made up of 14 amino acids. V was pared by 1 base and J by 5 bases, with 14 bases between. From germline, CDR1 is SQVTM and CDR2 ANQGSEA. CDR3 sequence reads: CSVEAGDSRYGYTF. CDR3 nucleotide sequence: TGCAGCGTTGAAGCAGGGGACTCCCGATATGGCTACACCTTC.

The chain combines TRBV11-1 with TRBJ2-3; no clear D. Germline V gene lookup returns CDR1 SGHAT and CDR2 FQDESV (reference sequence). The CDR3 has 16 amino acids. V gave up 5 bases and J gave up 0 bases, with 15 bases separating them. This CDR3 reads CASSARPPDSTDTQYF. The CDR3 DNA is TGTGCCAGCAGCGCCCGTCCCCCCGACAGCACAGATACGCAGTATTTT.

Comments on this clonotype: A single base separates this from a much larger clone, so it may be a read error. The V and J genes are TRBV7-2 and TRBJ2-1, with 13 bases aligning to TRBD2. The CDR3 has 15 residues. Germline CDR1 SGHTA, CDR2 FQGNSA. Trimming took 5 bases from V and 9 from J; bases not matched to a gene: 7. The CDR3 spells CASSPTSGGGSEQFF. The DNA of the CDR3 is TGTGCCAGCAGCCCTACTAGCGGGGGGGGCAGTGAGCAGTTCTTC. Looking up the rest from reference TRBV7-2 and TRBJ2-1 gives the full variable domain: GAGVSQSPSNKVTEKGKDVELRCDPISGHTALYWYRQSLGQGLEFLIYFQGNSAPDKSGLPSDRFSAERTGGSVSTLTIQRTQQEDSAVYLCASSPTSGGGSEQFFGPGTRLTVL.

This clonotype was detected only a few times. V gene TRBV6-1 combines with J gene TRBJ2-3; 9 bases are shared with TRBD2. Per germline, CDR1 MNHNS and CDR2 SASEGT. The junction had 4 bases not matched to a gene; V was cut back by 6 bases and J by 3 bases. This CDR3 is built from 14 residues. CDR3 DNA: TGTGCCAGCAGGCACCTAGCGGGGACAGATACGCAGTATTTT. Amino acid sequence: CASRHLAGTDTQYF.

The table lists this clonotype with a few counts. The V and J genes are TRBV4-1 and TRBJ1-2; no clear D gene. CDR1 and CDR2 (germline): MGHRA, YSYEKL. Trimming removed 1 base from V and 8 bases from J, with 5 bases in between. This CDR3 comprises 11 residues. CDR3 amino acids: CASSQVGGYTF. The CDR3 bases are TGCGCCAGCAGCCAAGTGGGGGGCTACACCTTC.

A few counts support this clonotype. The rearrangement joins TRBV6-2 or TRBV6-3 to TRBJ2-2, with D perhaps TRBD1 (6 bases). V lost 4 bases and J 4 bases, leaving 13 bases between the germline ends. This CDR3 contains 15 residues. Germline V lookup: CDR1 MNHEY, CDR2 SVGEGT. CDR3 in amino acids: CASSFRDTLTGELFF. CDR3 in DNA: TGTGCCAGCAGTTTCCGGGACACCCTCACCGGGGAGCTGTTTTTT.

The rearrangement links TRBV5-1 to TRBJ2-3, with 10 bases lining up with TRBD2. V dropped 4 bases and J dropped 0; count of bases not matched to a gene: 5. Germline CDR1 and CDR2: SGHRS and YFSETQ. The CDR3 sequence is 16 residues long. The CDR3 nucleotides read TGCGCCAGCAGCGGGAAGCGGGGGGGCAGCACAGATACGCAGTATTTT. Encoded protein: CASSGKRGGSTDTQYF. Using reference TRBV5-1 and TRBJ2-3 for the parts outside the CDR3, the full variable domain is KAGVTQTPRYLIKTRGQQVTLSCSPISGHRSVSWYQQTPGQGLQFLFEYFSETQRNKGNFPGRFSGRQFSNSRSEMNVSTLELGDSALYLCASSGKRGGSTDTQYFGPGTRLTVL.

The rearrangement joins TRBV6-5 to TRBJ1-6; 8 bases map to TRBD1. Germline lookup yields CDR1 MNHEY and CDR2 SVGAGI. Germline trimming cut 2 bases from V and 9 bases from J; bases unmatched to any gene: 3. CDR3 size: 14 residues. CDR3 sequence: CASSYQGALSPLHF. CDR3 DNA sequence: TGTGCCAGCAGTTACCAGGGGGCGCTTTCACCCCTCCACTTT.